This T cell receptor beta chain was sequenced in a study of blood T cells in healthy people across ages. Study findings and constraints: There were more naive CD4+ cells and higher diversity in long-lived donors than in aged donors. Because donor CMV status was unknown, expanded clonotype changes were possibly confounded. In older individuals, TCR beta diversity per million T cells was lower, falling roughly linearly with age.

For the second PCR, which ran for about 6 to 11 cycles, a sample-barcoded 5' primer and a J-beta primer mix were used. MiXCR, applied by TCRdb to the 5' RACE reads, yields one record per CDR3 protein. The sample shows hundreds of thousands of distinct CDR3 sequences, 52% of them seen only once. From germline, CDR1 is MNHEY and CDR2 SVGAGI. V shed 5 bases and J shed 6 bases, with 13 bases lying between them. The CDR3 loop spans 14 amino acids. On this clonotype itself: Its target is not known. A read error may be the cause here, since a much bigger clone is one base away.

This TCR was sampled from a woman aged 80 or over in good health. The gene calls are TRBV6-5 and TRBJ2-2; TRBD2 is a possible D gene (7 bases). The material sequenced was blood. The chain's CDR3 is CASSDGGGPGELFF. Here the CDR3 DNA reads TGTGCCAGCAGTGATGGGGGGGGCCCCGGGGAGCTGTTTTTT.